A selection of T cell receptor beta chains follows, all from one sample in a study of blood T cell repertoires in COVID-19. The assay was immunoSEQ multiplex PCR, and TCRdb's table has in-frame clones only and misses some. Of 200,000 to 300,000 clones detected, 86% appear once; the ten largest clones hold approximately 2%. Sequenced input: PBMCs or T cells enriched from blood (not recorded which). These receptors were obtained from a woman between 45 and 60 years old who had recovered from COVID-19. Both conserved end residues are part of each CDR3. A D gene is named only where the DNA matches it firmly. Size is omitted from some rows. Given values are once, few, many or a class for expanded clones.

CDR3 DNA: TGCGCCAGCAGCCAAGGCGCTAGCGGGCGATACAATGAGCAGTTCTTC; CDR3 protein: CASSQGASGRYNEQFF; V gene: TRBV4-1; D gene: TRBD2; clone size: NA; J gene: TRBJ2-1
CDR3 DNA: TGTGCCAGCTGGGGACAGGGATTTTCCATGAACACTGAAGCTTTCTTT; CDR3 protein: CASWGQGFSMNTEAFF; V gene: TRBV28; D gene: TRBD1; clone size: NA; J gene: TRBJ1-1
CDR3 DNA: TGTGCCAGCAGTTACGACAGGGACTATGGCTACACCTTC; CDR3 protein: CASSYDRDYGYTF; V gene: TRBV6-2/TRBV6-3; D gene: TRBD1; clone size: many; J gene: TRBJ1-2
CDR3 DNA: TGTGCCTGGAGTCCAGGGGCAAATTCACCCCTCCACTTT; CDR3 protein: CAWSPGANSPLHF; V gene: TRBV30; D gene: NA; clone size: NA; J gene: TRBJ1-6
CDR3 DNA: TGCGCCAGCAGCCACAGCCAGGACAGGGACACTGAAGCTTTCTTT; CDR3 protein: CASSHSQDRDTEAFF; V gene: TRBV4-1; D gene: TRBD1; clone size: many; J gene: TRBJ1-1
CDR3 DNA: TGTGCCAGCACGGGGGTCTCTGGGGCCAACGTCCTGACTTTC; CDR3 protein: CASTGVSGANVLTF; V gene: TRBV3-1/TRBV3-2; D gene: NA; clone size: NA; J gene: TRBJ2-6
CDR3 DNA: TGCGCCAGCAGCTTGGGAGACTCGGACTATGGCTACACCTTC; CDR3 protein: CASSLGDSDYGYTF; V gene: TRBV5-1; D gene: NA; clone size: NA; J gene: TRBJ1-2
CDR3 DNA: TGTGCCAGTCTGCGCAGGGGGCTAGGGAGCAATCAGCCCCAGCATTTT; CDR3 protein: CASLRRGLGSNQPQHF; V gene: TRBV19; D gene: TRBD1; clone size: NA; J gene: TRBJ1-5
CDR3 DNA: TGTGCCAGCAGCTCGCAGGGATCGAACACTGAAGCTTTCTTT; CDR3 protein: CASSSQGSNTEAFF; V gene: TRBV7-2; D gene: NA; clone size: once; J gene: TRBJ1-1
CDR3 DNA: TGCAGTGCTAGTCCGGTCCCTAATCAGCCCCAGCATTTT; CDR3 protein: CSASPVPNQPQHF; V gene: TRBV20-1; D gene: NA; clone size: once; J gene: TRBJ1-5
CDR3 DNA: TGTGCCAGCAGTGAATATCAATCACAGCTTCCCCTAGAGACCCAGTACTTC; CDR3 protein: CASSEYQSQLPLETQYF; V gene: TRBV25-1; D gene: NA; clone size: NA; J gene: TRBJ2-5
CDR3 DNA: TGTGCCACCGAGAGCGGGAACGGGTACGAGCAGTACTTC; CDR3 protein: CATESGNGYEQYF; V gene: TRBV28; D gene: TRBD2; clone size: NA; J gene: TRBJ2-7
CDR3 DNA: TGTGCCAGCTCACAGACAGGCAAATACGAGCAGTACTTC; CDR3 protein: CASSQTGKYEQYF; V gene: TRBV18; D gene: NA; clone size: NA; J gene: TRBJ2-7
CDR3 DNA: TGTGCCAGCAGTCCTTCGGGGATCACTGAAGCTTTCTTT; CDR3 protein: CASSPSGITEAFF; V gene: TRBV27; D gene: NA; clone size: NA; J gene: TRBJ1-1
CDR3 DNA: TGTGCCATCAGTGAGATGCTTGGGGGGAACTATGGCTACACCTTC; CDR3 protein: CAISEMLGGNYGYTF; V gene: TRBV10-3; D gene: NA; clone size: once; J gene: TRBJ1-2
CDR3 DNA: TGTGCCAGTATCGCCGCTGGGGGGGCCAACACTGAAGCTTTCTTT; CDR3 protein: CASIAAGGANTEAFF; V gene: TRBV19; D gene: NA; clone size: NA; J gene: TRBJ1-1
CDR3 DNA: TGCGCCAGCAGCCCCACCCTAGGGGCACCCCTCCACTTT; CDR3 protein: CASSPTLGAPLHF; V gene: TRBV4-1; D gene: NA; clone size: NA; J gene: TRBJ1-6
CDR3 DNA: TGTGCCAGCAGTGATTCCAGGGACAGGGGGACAGATACGCAGTATTTT; CDR3 protein: CASSDSRDRGTDTQYF; V gene: TRBV25-1; D gene: TRBD1; clone size: NA; J gene: TRBJ2-3
CDR3 DNA: TGCGCCAGCAGCCAAGAAGGGGGTGGACTAGCGGGAGTTTTGCGAGAGACCCAGTACTTC; CDR3 protein: CASSQEGGGLAGVLRETQYF; V gene: TRBV4-1; D gene: TRBD2; clone size: NA; J gene: TRBJ2-5